These 15 T cell receptor beta chains were sequenced from one sample in a study of human T cells and chemical hapten exposure. MiXCR, run by TCRdb on the RACE reads, gives a single entry per CDR3 protein. The data contain around 74,000 distinct CDR3 sequences, around a third of them seen just once; the ten biggest clones take up roughly 9.8%. Time point defined: patch test 1, 2 weeks after DPC sensitization. Indicated treatment: therapeutic diphenylcyclopropenone sensitization with weekly scalp DPC. The sample in question was whole blood, obtained in connection with sensitization to the hapten diphenylcyclopropenone (DPC). The receptor set was obtained from a man aged 35 to 55 with alopecia areata. Some clones in this sample may be carry-over from other donors' samples.

The V gene is TRBV6-1, the J gene TRBJ2-6, with D possibly TRBD1 on 5 matching bases. Germline assignment: CDR1 MNHNS and CDR2 SASEGT. The CDR3 spans 15 residues. Trimming took off 7 bases at V and 2 bases at J, with 12 bases between the two ends. The CDR3 nucleotides read TGTGCCAGCATCCCTGTGGACACTGGGGCCAACGTCCTGACTTTC. Encoded protein: CASIPVDTGANVLTF.

The chain uses TRBV4-1 and TRBJ2-7; maybe TRBD2 (6 bases). The CDR3 length is 15 residues. CDR1 is MGHRA and CDR2 is YSYEKL in the germline V gene. Trimming shortened V by 0 bases and J by 6 bases, and 15 bases separated the two germline ends. The CDR3 here is CASSQEGTGLGEQYF. As DNA, the CDR3 is TGCGCCAGCAGCCAAGAAGGGACTGGGTTGGGCGAGCAGTACTTC.

The table lists this clonotype with a few counts. This rearrangement joins TRBV27 to TRBJ1-2, with 8 bases matching TRBD1. The CDR3 sequence is 13 residues long. The trim removed 3 bases at V and 6 bases at J, leaving 3 bases unmatched. CDR1 and CDR2 (germline): MNHEY, SMNVEV (reference sequence). CDR3 sequence (DNA): TGTGCCAGCAGTTTCGACAGGGGTAATGGCTACACCTTC. It yields the protein CASSFDRGNGYTF.

This clonotype was observed a few times. The V and J genes are TRBV28 and TRBJ2-7; perhaps TRBD1 as D (6 bases). Germline V gives CDR1 MDHEN, CDR2 SYDVKM. The CDR3 is 14 amino acids. V was clipped by 8 bases and J by 2 bases, with 16 bases between them. The CDR3: CASAPPGQPYEQYF. DNA for the CDR3: TGTGCCAGCGCCCCTCCCGGACAGCCCTACGAGCAGTACTTC.

The gene calls are TRBV7-9 and TRBJ2-5; D may be TRBD2 (5 bases). The CDR3 has 16 amino acids. V gave up 5 bases and J gave up 2 bases, with 18 bases separating them. Looked up from germline, CDR1 is SEHNR and CDR2 is FQNEAQ (reference sequence). The CDR3 loop is CASSQPDRTGQETQYF. DNA for the CDR3: TGTGCCAGCAGCCAGCCCGACCGAACGGGACAAGAGACCCAGTACTTC.

This clonotype has a handful of counts. The rearrangement links TRBV5-6 to TRBJ2-5, with no clear D. The CDR3 sequence is 13 residues long. V was shortened by 2 bases and J by 0 bases, with 5 bases between the two germline ends. The germline CDR1 and CDR2 sequences are SGHDT and YYEEEE. The CDR3: CASSLPDQETQYF. The CDR3 coding sequence is TGTGCCAGCAGCTTACCGGACCAAGAGACCCAGTACTTC.

This clonotype was seen ten or more times. The chain employs TRBV15 and TRBJ1-2; no reliable D call. The germline V gene encodes CDR1 LNHNV and CDR2 YYDKDF (reference sequence). This CDR3 is built from 12 residues. V gave up 4 bases and J gave up 8 bases, with 11 bases separating them. The CDR3 region is CATSKDGFGYTF. The CDR3 nucleotides read TGTGCCACCAGCAAGGACGGGTTCGGCTACACCTTC.

This clonotype was picked up a small number of times. This chain links TRBV6-5 with TRBJ2-7; 10 bases are a match to TRBD2. Germline CDR1 MNHEY, CDR2 SVGAGI. This CDR3 is built from 15 residues. V was pared by 2 bases and J by 2 bases, with 3 bases of the junction left unmatched. CDR3 DNA sequence: TGTGCCAGCAGTTACGGACTAGCGGAAACCTACGAGCAGTACTTC. Protein: CASSYGLAETYEQYF.

The CDR3 bases are TGTGCCAGCAGCCGGGGCGGCAATCAGCCCCAGCATTTT. Amino acids: CASSRGGNQPQHF. The genes are TRBV7-8 and TRBJ1-5, with a tentative D call TRBD1 (5 bases). CDR1 and CDR2 from the germline V gene are SGHVS and FQNEAQ. The length of the CDR3 is 13 residues. The V and J ends lost 5 bases and 2 bases respectively, with 7 bases between them.

The CDR3 loop reads CASSATSGVTNEQFF. The CDR3 nucleotides read TGTGCCAGTAGTGCGACTAGCGGGGTTACCAATGAGCAGTTCTTC. J is TRBJ2-1 and V is TRBV19, with 11 bases identical to TRBD2. This CDR3 region has 15 residues. Germline V gene data show CDR1 as LNHDA and CDR2 as SQIVND (reference sequence). V shed 5 bases, J shed 6 bases, and the junction held 6 bases outside the gene matches.

The V and J genes are TRBV6-5 and TRBJ1-2; 7 bases agree with TRBD1. This CDR3 contains 13 residues. Losses at the gene ends were 4 bases for V and 5 bases for J; bases not matched to a gene: 4. Germline lookup yields CDR1 MNHEY and CDR2 SVGAGI. CDR3 protein: CASSSRTGYGYTF. CDR3 nucleotide sequence: TGTGCCAGCAGTTCCCGGACAGGATATGGCTACACCTTC.

This chain joins TRBV12-3 or TRBV12-4 and TRBJ2-1; 7 nucleotides align to TRBD2. The CDR3 totals 15 residues. V dropped 3 bases and J dropped 7; count of bases not matched to a gene: 9. The chain's CDR3 is CASSFRQAGRNEQFF. The CDR3 DNA reads as TGTGCCAGCAGTTTCCGGCAGGCCGGGAGGAATGAGCAGTTCTTC.

The table lists this clonotype with a few counts. The V and J genes are TRBV19 and TRBJ2-2, with TRBD2 matching 9 bases. Germline V gives CDR1 LNHDA, CDR2 SQIVND (reference sequence). The CDR3 covers 15 residues. Trimming cost V 8 bases and J 6 bases; bases outside gene matches: 10. The CDR3, as DNA: TGTGCCAGTTCAAGAGCGGGAGGAGGTCCCGGGGAGCTGTTTTTT. This encodes CASSRAGGGPGELFF.

The V gene is TRBV19, the J gene TRBJ1-4; D perhaps matches TRBD1 (6 bases). CDR3 length: 14 amino acids. Germline values: CDR1 LNHDA, CDR2 SQIVND (reference sequence). Trimming pared 6 bases from V and 7 bases from J, leaving 15 bases between. CDR3 residues: CASSSSGAREKLFF. CDR3 nucleotides: TGTGCCAGTAGCTCCTCGGGGGCGCGTGAAAAACTGTTTTTT.

The V gene is TRBV2, the J gene TRBJ2-5; D ambiguous. The germline V gene encodes CDR1 SNHLY and CDR2 FYNNEI. The CDR3 loop spans 12 amino acids. V was cut by 3 bases and J by 9 bases, with 11 bases left in between. The CDR3 sequence: CASSEGFVAQYF. CDR3 DNA: TGTGCCAGCAGTGAGGGGTTTGTGGCCCAGTACTTC.